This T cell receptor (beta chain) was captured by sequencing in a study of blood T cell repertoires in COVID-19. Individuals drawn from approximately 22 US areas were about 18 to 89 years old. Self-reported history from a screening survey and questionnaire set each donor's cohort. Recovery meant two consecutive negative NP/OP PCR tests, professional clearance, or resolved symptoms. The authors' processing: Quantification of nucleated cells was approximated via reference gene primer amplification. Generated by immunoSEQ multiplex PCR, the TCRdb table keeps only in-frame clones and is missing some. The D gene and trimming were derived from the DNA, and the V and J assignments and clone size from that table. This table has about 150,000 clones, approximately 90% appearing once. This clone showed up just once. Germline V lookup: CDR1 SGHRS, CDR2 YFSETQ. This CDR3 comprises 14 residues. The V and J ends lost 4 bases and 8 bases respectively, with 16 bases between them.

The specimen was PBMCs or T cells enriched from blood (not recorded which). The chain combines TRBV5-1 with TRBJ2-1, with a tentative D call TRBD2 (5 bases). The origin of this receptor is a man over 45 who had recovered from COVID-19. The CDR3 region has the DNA TGCGCCAGCAGCCGATCGGAGGCTGGCGATGAGCAGTTCTTC. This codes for CASSRSEAGDEQFF.